The rows below give T cell receptor beta chains drawn from one sample of a study of shared clonotypes between healthy human individuals. TCRdb keeps only in-frame clones here, not all; method: immunoSEQ multiplex PCR. This sample has under 2,000,000 clones, with just under 95% found just once. The sequenced sample consisted of naive CD8+ T cells sorted from blood. All receptors come from a man between 18 and 29 years old in good health. CDR3s include the opening cysteine and the closing phenylalanine or tryptophan. For some rows the clone size is stated as once, few or many, or as a class when expanded; others skip it.

V	size	J	CDR3
TRBV6-5	.	TRBJ2-3	CASSRGSETQYF
TRBV27	.	TRBJ2-7	CASSFGGGSYEQYF
TRBV5-6	.	TRBJ1-2	CASSTGTINGYTF
TRBV4-3	.	TRBJ2-7	CASSQARNSYEQYF
TRBV15	.	TRBJ2-3	CATGVGLAVGDTQYF
TRBV6-6	.	TRBJ1-3	CASTVQGFSGNTIYF
TRBV6-6	.	TRBJ1-2	CASSYSGQNYGYTF
TRBV9	.	TRBJ2-1	CASSVDRGGYNEQFF
TRBV5-1	.	TRBJ2-7	CASSLEGTHYEQYF
TRBV7-6	.	TRBJ2-7	CASSLRDYSTYEQYF
TRBV2	.	TRBJ2-1	CASTGTVYNEQFF
TRBV6-6	.	TRBJ2-7	CASSYSSNEQYF
TRBV10-2	once	TRBJ2-1	CASSVEGTNEQFF
TRBV2	.	TRBJ1-1	CASLWEGANTEAFF
TRBV6-5	.	TRBJ1-2	CASSYSTEGAAYGYTF
TRBV30	.	TRBJ1-2	CAWRAKLGQDGYTF
TRBV28	.	TRBJ2-3	CASSLSGADTQYF
TRBV30	.	TRBJ1-6	CAWSERGPYSPLHF
TRBV20-1	.	TRBJ1-2	CSALGDPGYTF
TRBV27	.	TRBJ2-7	CASSLLQGRYEQYF
TRBV13	.	TRBJ1-6	CASREEGADSPLHF
TRBV5-3	once	TRBJ1-5	CARSRIPGTDIYSNQPQHF
TRBV4-3	.	TRBJ2-5	CASSQEYGTSPRETQYF
TRBV7-9	.	TRBJ2-7	CASSYRPGQAYEQYF
TRBV7-9	.	TRBJ1-1	CASSTTRWGRGTEAFF
TRBV28	.	TRBJ1-6	CASSFRGGKSPLHF
TRBV7-8	.	TRBJ1-5	CASTPGTGGQPQHF
TRBV2	.	TRBJ2-1	CASTLLGGASYNEQFF
TRBV7-9	.	TRBJ1-5	CASSGEGQPQHF
TRBV6-5	.	TRBJ2-7	CASSYGTGEAYYEQYF
TRBV5-8	.	TRBJ1-5	CASSRTAYSNQPQHF
TRBV27	once	TRBJ1-5	CASSLSAGGLVPQHF
TRBV13	.	TRBJ2-2	CASSPPGSPGELFF
TRBV27	.	TRBJ1-5	CASRGYSNQPQHF
TRBV9	.	TRBJ2-7	CASSVGVGFYEQYF
TRBV18	.	TRBJ2-7	CASSLSGTGAYEQYF
TRBV11-2	.	TRBJ2-5	CASSSVRSGGTQYF
TRBV6-1	.	TRBJ1-4	CASSEALEGLDEKLFF
TRBV2	.	TRBJ2-7	CASSESSIGLGYEQYF
TRBV7-6	.	TRBJ2-2	CASSPRLAMNTGELFF
TRBV7-8	.	TRBJ2-4	CASSPSPGQLAKNIQYF
TRBV12-5	.	TRBJ2-5	CASGLVTGFLETQYF
TRBV4-1	.	TRBJ2-7	CASNPGTGYEQYF
TRBV4-1	.	TRBJ1-2	CASRSGNYGYTF
TRBV27	.	TRBJ1-2	CASSSDIASSYGYTF
TRBV7-8	.	TRBJ1-1	CASSLGQGWTEAFF
TRBV21-1	.	TRBJ2-7	CASSKGAERAYEQYF
TRBV7-2	.	TRBJ2-7	CASSLVDSALSYEQYF
TRBV5-5	.	TRBJ2-1	CASSSGPGGLNEQFF
TRBV6-5	.	TRBJ2-7	CASSPGSSYEQYF
TRBV2	.	TRBJ1-3	CASGPADSGNTIYF
TRBV6-5	.	TRBJ1-5	CASSSGGRDQPQHF
TRBV2	.	TRBJ2-3	CASSTTDTQYF
TRBV9	.	TRBJ1-1	CASGWGVGTEAFF
TRBV11-2	.	TRBJ2-1	CASSTGRSSYNEQFF
TRBV9	.	TRBJ2-7	CASSEGQGEDYEQYF
TRBV29-1	.	TRBJ1-1	CSSVRDGGAFF
TRBV4-3	.	TRBJ2-1	CASSQEGGSTTKGFGEQFF
TRBV5-6	.	TRBJ1-2	CASSLGQGGYGYTF
TRBV6-1	.	TRBJ1-3	CASSVWGPSGNTIYF